The sequence of this TCR beta chain was determined in a study of T-cell memory formation after mild COVID-19. The overall study: Largely, TCR clusters stayed within a single donor.

The CDR3 runs 12 residues. Trimming shortened V by 5 bases and J by 9 bases, and 11 bases separated the two germline ends. The V gene's germline CDR1 is SEHNR and CDR2 FQNEAQ (reference sequence). TCRdb re-derived calls from the 5' RACE reads in MiXCR, one entry per CDR3 protein. Of around 340,000 distinct CDR3 sequences listed, around 15% were seen once; the top ten hold roughly 22%. This clonotype occurred a few times. V usage is TRBV7-9 and J usage is TRBJ2-1, with D perhaps matching TRBD1 or TRBD2 (5 bases each). Input material: PBMCs or a T cell subset sorted from them (not recorded which). The receptor comes from a man younger than 30 who had mild COVID-19 (a few samples of this study predate the infection). Cell type and time point are not known. CDR3 DNA sequence: TGTGCCAGCAGCAGGGACGCCTCTGAGCAGTTCTTC. It specifies CASSRDASEQFF.